Listed below are T cell receptor beta chains from one sample, sequenced in a study of cytomegalovirus exposure and HLA in healthy donors. Assay used: immunoSEQ multiplex PCR; TCRdb lists only in-frame clones, some missing. The sample holds 150,000 to 250,000 clones, about 81% seen once. The sample comprised PBMCs. These receptors originate from a woman under 40 in good health and CMV-seronegative. Both conserved end residues are part of each CDR3. Not every row has a clone size; where given, it reads once, few, many or a size class.

J	V	size	length	CDR3
TRBJ2-1	TRBV15	NA	17	CATSRDGELGTYNEQFF
TRBJ2-1	TRBV30	NA	14	CARSGTSSYNEQFF
TRBJ2-7	TRBV15	NA	15	CATSSSGTGVGEQYF
TRBJ2-3	TRBV9	NA	15	CASSLTSGGPNTQYF
TRBJ2-5	TRBV25-1	once	14	CASSEGEPEETQYF
TRBJ2-3	TRBV25-1	NA	13	CASSDLAEDTQYF
TRBJ1-5	TRBV4-1	NA	18	CASSQENPQGAGNQPQHF
TRBJ1-5	TRBV5-5	once	15	CASSLEGQLRQPQHF
TRBJ1-4	TRBV25-1	NA	15	CASSDADRVKEKLFF
TRBJ1-4	TRBV15	few	15	CATSRGDRENEKLFF
TRBJ2-2	TRBV5-1	NA	21	CASSYYRQGQPSAANTGELFF
TRBJ1-4	TRBV5-1	NA	15	CASSLDRVGNEKLFF
TRBJ2-1	TRBV7-9	NA	17	CASSSHPGLATYNEQFF
TRBJ1-2	TRBV29-1	NA	12	CSAEPQGDGYTF
TRBJ1-2	TRBV28	NA	11	CASSFLYGYTF
TRBJ2-5	TRBV9	once	15	CASSSSRASQETQYF
TRBJ1-6	TRBV5-4	NA	12	CASSPGESPLHF
TRBJ1-1	TRBV9	NA	16	CASSATQGAPGSEAFF
TRBJ2-7	TRBV2	NA	15	CASSAITQETYEQYF
TRBJ1-2	TRBV28	NA	16	CASSPVQWRGGYGYTF